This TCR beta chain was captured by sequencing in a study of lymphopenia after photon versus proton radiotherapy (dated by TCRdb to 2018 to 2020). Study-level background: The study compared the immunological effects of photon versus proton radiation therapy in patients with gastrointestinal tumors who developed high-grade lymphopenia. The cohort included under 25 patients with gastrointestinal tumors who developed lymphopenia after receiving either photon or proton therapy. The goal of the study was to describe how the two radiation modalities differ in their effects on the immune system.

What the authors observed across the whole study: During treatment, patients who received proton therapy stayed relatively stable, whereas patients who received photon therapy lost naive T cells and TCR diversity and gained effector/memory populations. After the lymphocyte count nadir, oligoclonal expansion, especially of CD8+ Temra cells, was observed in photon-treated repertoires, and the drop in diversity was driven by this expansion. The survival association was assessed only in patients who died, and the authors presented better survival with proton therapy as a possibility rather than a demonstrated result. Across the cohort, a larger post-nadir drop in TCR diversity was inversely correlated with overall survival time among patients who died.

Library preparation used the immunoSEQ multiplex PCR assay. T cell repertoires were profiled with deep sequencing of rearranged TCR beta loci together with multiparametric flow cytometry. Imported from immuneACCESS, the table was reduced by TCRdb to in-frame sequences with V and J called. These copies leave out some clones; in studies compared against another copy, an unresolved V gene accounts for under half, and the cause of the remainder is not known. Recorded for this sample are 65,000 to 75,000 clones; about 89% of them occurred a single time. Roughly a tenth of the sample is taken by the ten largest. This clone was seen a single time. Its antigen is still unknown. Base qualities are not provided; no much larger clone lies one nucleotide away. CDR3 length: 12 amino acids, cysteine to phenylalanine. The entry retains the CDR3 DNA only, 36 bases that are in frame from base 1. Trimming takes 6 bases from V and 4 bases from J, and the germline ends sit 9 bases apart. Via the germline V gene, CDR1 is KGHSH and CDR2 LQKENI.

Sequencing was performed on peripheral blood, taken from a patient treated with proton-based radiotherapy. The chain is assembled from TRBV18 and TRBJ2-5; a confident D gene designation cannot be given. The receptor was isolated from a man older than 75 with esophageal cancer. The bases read TGTGCCAGCTCCGACTCCAGAGAGACCCAGTACTTC. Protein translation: CASSDSRETQYF.